The clone carrying this T cell receptor beta chain was picked up a small number of times. Its specificity is not known. It may be a read error: a sequence one base away is much more abundant. The data belong to a study of regulatory T cells in long-lasting Graves disease. Across the study: The antithyroid drugs taken by newly diagnosed Graves' patients had been used for under 3 months. Notes on the study in general: Those with persistent disease had in common more public clonotypes (more than 2,500) than new patients (about 970).

CDR3-region Arm-PCR and iRepertoire HTBI primers produced the TCR beta libraries. Each CDR3 protein is one row after TCRdb ran MiXCR on the multiplex PCR reads. In the table there are around 230,000 distinct CDR3 sequences, approximately 20% of which are singletons. As to time point: newly diagnosed GD, antithyroid drugs for less than 3 months. Making the TCR library involved RNA that had been extracted from PBMCs. Graves' disease diagnosis used American Thyroid Association guidelines. Recruitment took place at an endocrinology department in Xi'an, China. Sequenced here: peripheral blood mononuclear cells (PBMCs), sampled at new diagnosis, from a patient treated with antithyroid drugs. The receptor's source is a female donor with Graves disease.

The CDR3 coding sequence is TGTGCCAGCAGTGAAGAGACCCGGCAGCCCCGGCATTTT. Protein sequence: CASSEETRQPRHF. The chain recombines TRBV2 with TRBJ1-5; D is undetermined. The CDR3 loop spans 13 amino acids. In germline, CDR1 is SNHLY, CDR2 FYNNEI. The full variable domain, rest sourced from reference TRBV2 and TRBJ1-5, is EPEVTQTPSHQVTQMGQEVILRCVPISNHLYFYWYRQILGQKVEFLVSFYNNEISEKSEIFDDQFSVERPDGSNFTLKIRSTKLEDSAMYFCASSEETRQPRHFGDGTRLSIL.